This is a list of T cell receptor beta chains from one sample in a study of regulatory T cells in long-lasting Graves disease. TCRdb redid the calling of the multiplex PCR reads with MiXCR, one entry per CDR3 protein. The table lists about 460,000 distinct CDR3 sequences, approximately 22% of them singletons. Specimen: peripheral blood mononuclear cells (PBMCs), collected when the disease was refractory, from a patient treated with antithyroid drugs. Every receptor here comes from a female donor with Graves disease. Both conserved end residues are part of each CDR3. The order of the fields is clone size, V gene, J gene, D gene, CDR3 length, CDR3 DNA, CDR3 protein. D genes are given only for firm matches. A row's size may be missing; if present it is once, few, many or a size class.

>.|TRBV28|TRBJ1-2|TRBD1|15
TGTGCCAGCAGCACCGGGACAGACTCTAACTATGGCTACACCTTC
CASSTGTDSNYGYTF
>many|TRBV6-2/TRBV6-3|TRBJ1-1|.|11
TGTGCCAGCGGAAGGGACACTGAAGCTTTCTTT
CASGRDTEAFF
>many|TRBV11-2|TRBJ2-4|.|13
TGTGCCAGCAGCTCCGTCGCCAAAAACATTCAGTACTTC
CASSSVAKNIQYF
>.|TRBV7-9|TRBJ1-2|.|15
TGTGCCAGCAGCTTAGAACTGGACAGACACTATGGCTACACCTTC
CASSLELDRHYGYTF
>many|TRBV7-2|TRBJ2-7|.|15
TGTGCCAGCAGCTTATTGGGGGGCCGCACCTACGAGCAGTACTTC
CASSLLGGRTYEQYF
>many|TRBV28|TRBJ1-3|.|15
TGTGCCAGCAACCAAGGGACAAGCTCTGGAAACACCATATATTTT
CASNQGTSSGNTIYF
>many|TRBV20-1|TRBJ1-2|.|16
TGCAGTGCTAGAGATTATCGGAGGAGTCTAGAGGATGGCTACACCTTC
CSARDYRRSLEDGYTF
>few|TRBV27|TRBJ2-7|TRBD1|16
TGTGCCAGCAGTTCGTCCGGGACAGAACCAACCTACGAGCAGTACTTC
CASSSSGTEPTYEQYF
>many|TRBV7-2|TRBJ2-7|TRBD2|18
TGTGCCAGCACCCTTTATAGCGGGAGTAGTCTAATGGGAAGCGAGCAGTACTTC
CASTLYSGSSLMGSEQYF
>.|TRBV9|TRBJ2-2|.|15
TGTGCCAGCAGCGTAGGGACGACGGACACCGGGGAGCTGTTTTTT
CASSVGTTDTGELFF
>many|TRBV20-1|TRBJ1-1|.|12
TGCAGTGCTAATACCGGAAGCTCTGAAGCTTTCTTT
CSANTGSSEAFF
>.|TRBV7-2|TRBJ2-5|.|16
TGTGCCAGCAGCTTAGTGGGGGGCACAGCCCAAGAGACCCAGTACTTC
CASSLVGGTAQETQYF
>many|TRBV7-8|TRBJ2-5|.|15
TGTGCCAGCAGCTTTTTCCCTAGCCCCCAAGAGACCCAGTACTTC
CASSFFPSPQETQYF
>many|TRBV28|TRBJ2-7|TRBD1|14
TGTGCCAGCAGCCTGACAGGGGCTTGGGGAGAGCAGTACTTC
CASSLTGAWGEQYF
>few|TRBV19|TRBJ1-1|.|15
TGTGCCAGTAGTATAAGGCGGCAGGGGAACACTGAAGCTTTCTTT
CASSIRRQGNTEAFF
>once|TRBV5-1|TRBJ1-1|.|16
TGCGCCAGCAGCCCGGGCGGGACCGACTTGAACACTGAAGCTTTCTTT
CASSPGGTDLNTEAFF
>few|TRBV20-1|TRBJ2-7|.|13
TGCAGTGCTAGAGATCAAAGGGGAGTCGAGCAGTACTTC
CSARDQRGVEQYF
>.|TRBV11-3|TRBJ1-1|TRBD1|15
TGCGCCAGCAGCCAAGCTAGGGGGCCGAACACTGAAGCTTTCTTT
CASSQARGPNTEAFF
>.|TRBV3-1|TRBJ2-2|TRBD2|19
TGTGCCAGCAGCCCCCCCGACCCCGTAGCGGGAACGAACACCGGGGAGCTGTTTTTT
CASSPPDPVAGTNTGELFF
>.|TRBV5-1|TRBJ2-7|TRBD2|14
TGCGCCAGCAGTCGGCGGGGGGGAACCCTCGAGCAGTACTTC
CASSRRGGTLEQYF